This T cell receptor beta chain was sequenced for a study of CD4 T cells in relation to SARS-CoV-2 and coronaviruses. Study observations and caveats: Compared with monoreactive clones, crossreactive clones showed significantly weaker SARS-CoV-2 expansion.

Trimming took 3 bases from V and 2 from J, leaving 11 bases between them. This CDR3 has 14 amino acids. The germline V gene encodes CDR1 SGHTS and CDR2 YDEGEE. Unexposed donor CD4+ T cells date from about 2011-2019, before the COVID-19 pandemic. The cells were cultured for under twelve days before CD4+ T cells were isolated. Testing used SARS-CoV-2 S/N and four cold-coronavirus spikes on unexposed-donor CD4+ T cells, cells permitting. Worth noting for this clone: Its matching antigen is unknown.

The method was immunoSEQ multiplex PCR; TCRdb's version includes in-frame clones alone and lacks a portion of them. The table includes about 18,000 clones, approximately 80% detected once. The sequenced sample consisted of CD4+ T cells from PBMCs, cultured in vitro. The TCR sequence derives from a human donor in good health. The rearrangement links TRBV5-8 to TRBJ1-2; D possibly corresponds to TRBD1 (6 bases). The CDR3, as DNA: TGTGCCAGCAGCTGGGAACAGGGAAACTATGGCTACACCTTC. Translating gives CASSWEQGNYGYTF.